This T cell receptor (beta chain) emerged from a study of circulating CD8 cells and anti-PD-1 response in melanoma (TCRdb year 2020). At the level of the whole study: Nivolumab was administered to patients intravenously at 3 mg/kg every 2 weeks. Of the roughly 13 patients in the melanoma cohort, seven received anti-PD-1 as first-line therapy and six had prior targeted therapy or immunotherapy. Patients with complete or partial responses were classified as responders, and patients with stable or progressive disease (RECIST v1.1) were classified as non-responders. The TCR repertoire analysis covered some eleven melanoma patients: 7 non-responders and 4 responders. In on-treatment samples, a biotinylated anti-human IgG4 antibody was used to detect PD-1.

Judged by its sample share, this clonotype qualifies as medium-sized (0.01 to 0.1%). Its specific antigen is unknown. No DNA is shown, since the ends of the CDR3 on it are uncertain; the CDR3 is the one TCRdb lists. Using a BD FACSAria II cell sorter, four subsets defined by PD-1 and/or TIGIT were sorted out of live CD3+CD8+TCRalphabeta+ cells. To characterize how relevant each subset is to anti-PD-1 therapy response, circulating CD8 T cells were sorted into four subsets based on PD-1 and TIGIT expression. From each sorted CD8 T-cell subset, both TCR alpha and TCR beta chains were sequenced. Peripheral blood was collected before the first anti-PD-1 injection, after two injections and after four injections. Ficoll gradient centrifugation was used to isolate PBMCs right away. Until use, PBMCs were stored frozen in liquid nitrogen in RPMI containing approximately 18% FCS and 10% DMSO. After thawing, PBMCs were stained with a viability dye plus antibodies against CD3, CD8alpha, TCRalphabeta, PD-1 and TIGIT. The RNeasy Kit was used to extract total RNA, and all samples had a RIN greater than 7.

CDR1 and CDR2 are read off the germline V gene as SNHLY and FYNNEI. The CDR3 numbers 15 residues from cysteine through phenylalanine. The investigation overall reported the following: The highest diversity was observed in the DNEG repertoire, similar and higher clonality was shown by the PD-1 and DPOS repertoires, and the lowest diversity was found in the TIGIT repertoires. Because of limited material, replicates were generally not included when the experiments were performed. Between subsets, repertoires were largely private, with fewer than 7% of TRB clonotypes shared at M1, and the highest sharing was seen between DPOS and TIGIT. Only baseline and M1 samples, drawn from a small cohort with few responders, went into the published TCR repertoire comparisons. Because tumor material could not be accessed, tumor reactivity was instead assessed with peptide assays on expanded sorted subsets. Both treatment-naive and previously treated patients were included in the cohort, and this mixing was noted by the authors as something that could influence results.

These reads were obtained on a NextSeq 500. The QIAseq Immune Repertoire RNA Library Kit, Human TCR Panel, was used to prepare TCR libraries from about 15 ng of total RNA. TCR libraries were sequenced on an Illumina NextSeq with a Mid Output V2 kit, using asymmetric 261x41 paired-end reads. Every TCR library was diluted to 4 to 4.5 nM, then pooled, denatured and loaded at about 0.93 pM. In the original analysis: TCR FASTQ files were processed in the QIAGEN GeneGlobe Data Analysis Center, and downstream analysis was performed in R 3.5.2. Clonality was calculated as one minus the Shannon entropy normalized by the log of the number of unique productive sequences. Within each subset, Fisher exact tests at 5% FDR identified TRA or TRB clonotypes differing in abundance between baseline and M1. Clonotypes with differential abundance were classified as emerging, expanding, contracting or non-expanding/contracting. Morisita's overlap index was used to measure how much repertoires overlapped between patients. The raw public reads went through TCRdb reprocessing: fastp at Q25, MiXCR clone calling, in-frame beta chains kept. One record per CDR3 amino acid sequence lists the most common genes and DNA. These V and J calls derive from TCRdb rather than the authors' analysis. Across this sample there are 500 or so distinct CDR3 sequences, with roughly 6% seen only once. The ten largest clones capture about 40% of the sample.

This sequence originates from a human donor with melanoma. Here the chain combines TRBV2 and TRBJ2-7; TRBD1, the D gene given by the table, was not confirmed from the DNA. The sample here was CD8+ T cells from PBMCs, taken at baseline or after one month of anti-PD-1 therapy (not recorded which). The CDR3 protein sequence reads: CASILGDIAPGEQYF.